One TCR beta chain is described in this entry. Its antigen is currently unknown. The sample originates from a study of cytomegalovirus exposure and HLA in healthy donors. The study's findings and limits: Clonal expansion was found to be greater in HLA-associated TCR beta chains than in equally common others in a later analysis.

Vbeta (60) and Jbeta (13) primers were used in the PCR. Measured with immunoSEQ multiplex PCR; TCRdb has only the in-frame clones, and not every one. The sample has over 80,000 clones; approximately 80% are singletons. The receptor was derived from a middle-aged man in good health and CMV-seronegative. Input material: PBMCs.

CDR3 bases: TGTGCCAGCAGCACCGGGAGGGGGCTCCAAGAGACCCAGTACTTC. Protein product: CASSTGRGLQETQYF. This chain joins TRBV7-7 and TRBJ2-5, with a weak D call TRBD2 (8 bases). This CDR3 comprises 15 residues. The germline V and J ends were trimmed by 5 bases and 1 base, with 14 bases remaining between them. Germline V gene lookup returns CDR1 SSHAT and CDR2 FNYEAQ (reference sequence).